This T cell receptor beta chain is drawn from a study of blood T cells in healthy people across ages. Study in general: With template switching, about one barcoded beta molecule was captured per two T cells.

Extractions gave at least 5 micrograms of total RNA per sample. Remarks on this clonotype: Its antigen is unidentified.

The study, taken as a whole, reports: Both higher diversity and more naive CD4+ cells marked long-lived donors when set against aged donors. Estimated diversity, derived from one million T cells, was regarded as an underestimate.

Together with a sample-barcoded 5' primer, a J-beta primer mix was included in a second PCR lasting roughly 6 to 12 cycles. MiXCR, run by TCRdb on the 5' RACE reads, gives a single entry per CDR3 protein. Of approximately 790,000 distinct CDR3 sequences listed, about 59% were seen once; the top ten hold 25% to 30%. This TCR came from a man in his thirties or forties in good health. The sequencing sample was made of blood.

The CDR3 protein is CASSPAREQYF. CDR3 nucleotide sequence: TGTGCCAGCAGCCCTGCGCGGGAGCAGTACTTC. V gene TRBV11-1 combines with J gene TRBJ2-7; no reliable D call. Germline V CDR1 and CDR2: SGHAT, FQDESV (reference sequence). The CDR3 is 11 amino acids. The V end was cut by 5 bases, the J end by 7 bases, with 9 bases between.